Each of the 3 T cell receptor beta chains below was sequenced from the same sample in a study of beta chain features in type 1 diabetes (dated by TCRdb to 2017 to 2018). Paper-wide results and their limitations: In all four CD4+ subsets, TCRB CDR3 length was moderately but significantly shorter in type 1 diabetes patients.

Their antigens remain unidentified. Libraries came from the immunoSEQ multiplex PCR assay. The entire amount of isolated RNA was reverse transcribed using the High Capacity cDNA Reverse Transcription Kit, so the sequenced TCRB transcripts were expressed ones. TCRdb took this table from immuneACCESS and kept in-frame rearrangements with V and J called. Such tables lack part of the clones; where checked against another copy, unresolved V genes explain under half of the gap, and the rest is unexplained. Counted in this sample were a few hundred thousand clones; roughly an eighth of them appeared once. The ten top clones hold 0.01% of the sample. Sequencing used naive CD4+ T cells from blood. This specimen's cell subset or site label, per the study, means: true naive CD4+ T cells. The receptors stem from a woman between 18 and 29 years old with type 1 diabetes.

This clone was counted between two and nine times. This chain joins TRBV9 and TRBJ2-1, with 8 bases identical to TRBD2. V was clipped by 3 bases and J by 1 base; unmatched bases: 3. The CDR3 extends over 15 amino acids. Germline-derived CDR1 and CDR2 are SGDLS and YYNGEE. The CDR3 bases are TGTGCCAGCAGCGGCGGGAGGTTGTCCTACAATGAGCAGTTCTTC. The encoded protein is CASSGGRLSYNEQFF.

J is TRBJ2-2 and V is TRBV7-9, with D uncertain. The CDR3 runs to 13 residues. Germline V gene sequence: CDR1 SEHNR, CDR2 FQNEAQ (reference sequence). The V end was cut by 5 bases, the J end by 4 bases, with 8 bases between. The CDR3 region has the DNA TGTGCCAGCAGCGGCTCCGCCACCGGGGAGCTGTTTTTT. Translation gives CASSGSATGELFF.

The rearrangement joins TRBV30 to TRBJ1-1; D may be TRBD1 (6 bases). Between the trimmed V and J ends, which lost 2 bases and 9 bases, there was a span of 10 bases. This CDR3 is 11 amino acids long. The germline V gene has CDR1 GTSNPN and CDR2 SVGIG (reference sequence). CDR3 sequence reads: CAWSRTVKAFF. For the CDR3, the DNA is TGTGCCTGGAGTCGGACAGTGAAAGCTTTCTTT.